This T cell receptor (beta chain) was sequenced for a study of blood T cell repertoires in COVID-19. Study context: There were acute and convalescent COVID-19 samples, and they came from the United States, Italy and Spain. PBMCs, B-cell-depleted T cells, or T cells provided the cDNA or gDNA that made up the material.

Losses at the gene ends were 5 bases for V and 3 bases for J; bases not matched to a gene: 5. CDR1 is SGHRS and CDR2 is YFSETQ in the germline V gene. The CDR3 is 14 amino acids. This clone was found once. Authors' data handling: Amplified reference gene primers provided the basis for estimating nucleated cell counts. Measured with immunoSEQ multiplex PCR; TCRdb has only the in-frame clones, and not every one. V, J and clone size reflect that table, while D and trimming were determined from the DNA. Altogether some 55,000 clones are present, about four fifths being singletons, with the ten largest covering 1.9%.

Material: peripheral blood. The V and J genes are TRBV5-1 and TRBJ2-1, with 7 nucleotides matching TRBD1. This TCR derives from a woman aged 55-75 years with acute or convalescent COVID-19. CDR3 sequence: CASRSDRDYNEQFF. The CDR3, as DNA: TGCGCCAGCAGGTCAGACAGGGACTACAATGAGCAGTTCTTC.